This T cell receptor beta chain comes out of a study of T cells in Graves' hyperthyroidism and ophthalmopathy. Amplification targeted TCR beta CDR3 regions from RNA transcripts. TCR CDR3 underwent first-round RT-PCR with the HTBI primer set. Each CDR3 protein gets one entry after TCRdb re-called the multiplex PCR reads with MiXCR. In the table there are almost 500,000 distinct CDR3 sequences, about 22% of which are singletons. This clonotype has only a few counts. Its antigen is not known. Findings and caveats of the study: Ophthalmopathy cases were set apart from stable hyperthyroidism by a 13 V-J model.

Ophthalmopathy cases scored 3 or more on the Clinical Activity Score and 4 or more on NOSPECS grade, with duration below 3 months. Reasons for excluding patients were uncontrolled infection, other autoimmune disease, pregnancy or lactation. The CDR3 contains 16 residues. Trimming removed 4 bases from V and 2 bases from J, with 15 bases in between. Germline V gene data show CDR1 as SGHTA and CDR2 as FQGNSA. The sample comprised blood. The gene calls are TRBV7-2 and TRBJ1-3; D is perhaps TRBD1 (6 bases). This clonotype originated in a woman between 70 and 85 years old with Graves' ophthalmopathy. The CDR3 nucleotides read TGTGCCAGCAGCTGGGGAGACAGGCCCCCTGGAAACACCATATATTTT. It codes for CASSWGDRPPGNTIYF.